This T cell receptor (beta chain) was obtained from a study of vaccination and CD4 T cells after COVID-19. For the study at large: Four females and six males made up the convalescents, with two Hispanic.

At the Johns Hopkins FTIC core, DNA taken from cultured CD4+ T cells was sequenced by way of the Oncomine TCR Beta short-read assay. TCRdb itself ran the PCR reads through MiXCR, one entry per CDR3 protein. The data hold around 19,000 distinct CDR3 sequences, with about 44% observed a single time. Turning to this clonotype: The antigen remains undetermined.

Treatment indicated: roughly 10-day PBMC culture with coronavirus spike peptide pools or control peptides (ViraFEST assay). The CDR3 covers 14 residues. The germline V gene encodes CDR1 SQVTM and CDR2 ANQGSEA. Trimming shortened V by 0 bases and J by 6 bases, and 11 bases separated the two germline ends. The chain employs TRBV29-1 and TRBJ1-4; perhaps TRBD1 as D (5 bases). The sequencing sample was made of CD4+ T cells from blood, cultured in vitro. This receptor was identified in a human donor who had recovered from COVID-19. The CDR3 coding sequence is TGCAGCGTTGAAGATGGAGCGGGGGATGAAAAACTGTTTTTT. It codes for CSVEDGAGDEKLFF.